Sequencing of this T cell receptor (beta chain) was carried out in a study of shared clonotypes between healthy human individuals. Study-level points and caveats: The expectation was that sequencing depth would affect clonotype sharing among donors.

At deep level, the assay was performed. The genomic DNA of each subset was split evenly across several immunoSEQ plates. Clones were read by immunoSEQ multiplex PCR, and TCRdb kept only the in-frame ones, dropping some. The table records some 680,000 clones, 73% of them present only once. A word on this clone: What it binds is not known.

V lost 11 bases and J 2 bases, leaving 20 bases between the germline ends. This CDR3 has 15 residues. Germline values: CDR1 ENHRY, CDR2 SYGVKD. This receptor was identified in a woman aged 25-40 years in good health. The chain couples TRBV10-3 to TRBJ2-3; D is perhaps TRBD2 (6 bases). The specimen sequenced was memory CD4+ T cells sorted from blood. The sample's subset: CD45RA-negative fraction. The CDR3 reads CAASRGLAFTDTQYF. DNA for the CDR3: TGTGCCGCCAGCCGAGGGCTAGCGTTCACAGATACGCAGTATTTT.